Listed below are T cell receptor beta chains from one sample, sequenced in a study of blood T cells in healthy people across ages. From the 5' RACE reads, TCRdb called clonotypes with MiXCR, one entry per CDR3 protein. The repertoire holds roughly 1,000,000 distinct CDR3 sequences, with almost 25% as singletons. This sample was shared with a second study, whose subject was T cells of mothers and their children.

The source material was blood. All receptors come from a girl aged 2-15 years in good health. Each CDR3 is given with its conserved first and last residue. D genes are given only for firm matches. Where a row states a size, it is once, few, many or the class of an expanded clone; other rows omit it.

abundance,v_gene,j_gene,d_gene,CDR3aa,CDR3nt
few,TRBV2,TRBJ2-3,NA,CASSEVHSLYQKNTDTQYF,TGTGCCAGCAGTGAAGTGCACTCTCTCTACCAGAAAAACACAGATACGCAGTATTTT
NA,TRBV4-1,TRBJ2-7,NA,CASSHSLGWTYEQYF,TGCGCCAGCAGCCATAGCCTGGGGTGGACCTACGAGCAGTACTTC
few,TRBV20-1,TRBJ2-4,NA,CSARLPSEVDIQYF,TGCAGTGCTAGACTTCCCAGCGAGGTGGACATTCAGTACTTC
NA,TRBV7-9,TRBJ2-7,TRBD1,CASSWGPTGVFYEQYF,TGTGCCAGCAGCTGGGGGCCGACAGGGGTTTTCTACGAGCAGTACTTC
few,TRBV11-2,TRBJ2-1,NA,CASRPDTYNVQFF,TGTGCCAGCCGACCTGACACCTACAATGTGCAGTTCTTC
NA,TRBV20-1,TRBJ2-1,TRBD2,CSASGTGGSSYNEQFF,TGCAGTGCTAGTGGGACGGGGGGGAGCTCCTACAATGAGCAGTTCTTC
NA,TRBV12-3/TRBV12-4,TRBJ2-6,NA,CASSLTAGAQLPGANVLTF,TGTGCCAGCAGTTTAACGGCGGGGGCGCAACTTCCTGGGGCCAACGTCCTGACTTTC
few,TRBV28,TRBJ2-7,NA,CASRSLGYEQYF,TGTGCCAGCAGGTCCCTTGGCTACGAGCAGTACTTC
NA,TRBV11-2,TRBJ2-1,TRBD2,CGVRRGGNEQFF,TGTGGAGTGAGGCGGGGGGGCAATGAGCAGTTCTTC
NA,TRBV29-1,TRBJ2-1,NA,CSVDSVGDEQFF,TGCAGCGTTGATAGTGTGGGGGATGAGCAGTTCTTC
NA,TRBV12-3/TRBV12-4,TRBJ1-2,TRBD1,CASRTDRVGNYGYTF,TGTGCCAGCAGGACTGACAGGGTCGGTAACTATGGCTACACCTTC
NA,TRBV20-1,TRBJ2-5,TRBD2,CSARDSSGEETQYF,TGCAGTGCTAGAGATTCTAGCGGGGAGGAGACCCAGTACTTC
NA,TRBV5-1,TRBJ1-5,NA,CASSPTVADSNQPQHF,TGCGCCAGCAGCCCGACAGTTGCCGATAGCAATCAGCCCCAGCATTTT
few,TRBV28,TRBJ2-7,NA,CASSDPEPMIGEQYF,TGTGCCAGCAGTGACCCCGAGCCCATGATTGGGGAGCAGTACTTC
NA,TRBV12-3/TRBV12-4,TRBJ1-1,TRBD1,CASSFGGTGLAFF,TGTGCCAGCAGTTTCGGCGGGACAGGGCTAGCTTTCTTT
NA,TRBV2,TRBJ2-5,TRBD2,CASSEGVAGETQYF,TGTGCCAGCAGTGAAGGGGTAGCGGGAGAGACCCAGTACTTC
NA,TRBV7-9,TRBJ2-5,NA,CASSRWEGESETQYF,TGTGCCAGCAGCCGTTGGGAAGGAGAGTCGGAGACCCAGTACTTC
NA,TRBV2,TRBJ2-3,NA,CASRVDRRSTDTQYF,TGTGCCAGCAGAGTCGACAGAAGAAGCACAGATACGCAGTATTTT
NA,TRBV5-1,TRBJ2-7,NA,CASSPGYPGDYEQYF,TGCGCCAGCAGCCCGGGATATCCCGGGGACTACGAGCAGTACTTC
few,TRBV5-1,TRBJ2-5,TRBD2,CASSLAGGLIHETQYF,TGCGCCAGCAGCTTGGCGGGGGGACTAATCCATGAGACCCAGTACTTC
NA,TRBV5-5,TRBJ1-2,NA,CASSLDAAALSGYAF,TGTGCCAGCAGCTTGGACGCGGCCGCCCTCTCGGGCTACGCCTTC
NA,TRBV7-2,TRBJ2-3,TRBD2,CASTPRGLAGGGSTDTQYF,TGTGCCAGCACCCCCCGGGGACTAGCGGGGGGCGGGAGCACAGATACGCAGTATTTT
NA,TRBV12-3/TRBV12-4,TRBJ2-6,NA,CASSFQGETDSGANVLTF,TGTGCCAGCAGTTTTCAAGGGGAAACTGACTCTGGGGCCAACGTCCTGACTTTC
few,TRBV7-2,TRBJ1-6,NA,CASSIRTGTISPLHF,TGTGCCAGCAGCATCAGAACAGGGACGATTTCACCCCTCCACTTT
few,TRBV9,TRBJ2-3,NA,CASKGPTTDTQYF,TGTGCCAGCAAAGGGCCCACCACAGATACGCAGTATTTT
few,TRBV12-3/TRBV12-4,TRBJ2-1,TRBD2,CASSDGTSGKFF,TGTGCCAGCAGTGACGGGACTAGCGGGAAGTTCTTC
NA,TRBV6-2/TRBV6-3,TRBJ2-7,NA,CAHSGVRTAYEQYF,TGTGCCCACAGCGGGGTTAGGACAGCCTACGAGCAGTACTTC
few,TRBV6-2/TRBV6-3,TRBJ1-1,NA,CASSYFGQLTEAFF,TGTGCCAGCAGTTATTTCGGACAGCTCACTGAAGCTTTCTTT
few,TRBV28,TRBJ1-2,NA,CATLKTGEGYYGYTF,TGTGCCACCCTAAAGACAGGAGAGGGCTATTATGGCTACACCTTC
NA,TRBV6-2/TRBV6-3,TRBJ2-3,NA,CASSYGGASTDTQYF,TGTGCCAGCAGTTATGGGGGGGCGAGCACAGATACGCAGTATTTT
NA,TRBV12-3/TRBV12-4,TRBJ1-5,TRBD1,CASSLIIGKSQGQPQHF,TGTGCCAGCAGTTTAATTATCGGAAAATCACAGGGGCAGCCCCAGCATTTT
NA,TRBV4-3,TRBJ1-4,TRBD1,CASSQMVGQGAHEKLFF,TGCGCCAGCAGCCAAATGGTAGGACAGGGGGCGCATGAAAAACTGTTTTTT
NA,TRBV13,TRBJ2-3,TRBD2,CASSLREAGAVGDTQYF,TGTGCCAGCAGCCTACGGGAAGCGGGGGCCGTGGGAGATACGCAGTATTTT
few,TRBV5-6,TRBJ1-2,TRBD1,CASGDSAVRGYTF,TGTGCCAGCGGGGACAGTGCAGTTCGGGGCTACACCTTC
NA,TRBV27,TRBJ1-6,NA,CASSPTGSQSPLHF,TGTGCCAGCAGTCCTACAGGGAGTCAATCACCCCTCCACTTT
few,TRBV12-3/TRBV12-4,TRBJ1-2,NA,CASSQSPGTQDYGYTF,TGTGCCAGCAGCCAAAGTCCAGGGACACAGGACTATGGCTACACCTTC
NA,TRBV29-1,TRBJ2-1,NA,CSVRAGKGNEQFF,TGCAGCGTTCGGGCAGGGAAGGGCAATGAGCAGTTCTTC
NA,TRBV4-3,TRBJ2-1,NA,CASSQLGADNEQFF,TGCGCCAGCAGCCAATTGGGAGCGGACAATGAGCAGTTCTTC
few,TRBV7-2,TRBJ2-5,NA,CASSSGGLETQYF,TGTGCCAGCAGCTCTGGAGGCTTGGAGACCCAGTACTTC
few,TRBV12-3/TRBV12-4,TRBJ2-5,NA,CASSFSSSISETQYF,TGTGCCAGCAGTTTTTCTAGTTCCATATCAGAGACCCAGTACTTC
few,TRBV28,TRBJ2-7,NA,CASSLAGSWGYEQYF,TGTGCCAGCAGTTTGGCTGGATCTTGGGGGTACGAGCAGTACTTC
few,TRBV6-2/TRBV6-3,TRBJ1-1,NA,CASSYSTQNTEAFF,TGTGCCAGCAGTTACTCGACACAGAACACTGAAGCTTTCTTT
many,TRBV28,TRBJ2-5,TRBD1,CASSRDRGQETQYF,TGTGCCAGCAGCCGGGACAGGGGGCAAGAGACCCAGTACTTC
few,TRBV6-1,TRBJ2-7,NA,CASSEYWIGSYEQYF,TGTGCCAGCAGTGAATACTGGATTGGGTCCTACGAGCAGTACTTC
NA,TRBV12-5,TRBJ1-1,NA,CASGFTPGLEAFF,TGTGCTAGTGGTTTCACTCCCGGGCTTGAAGCTTTCTTT
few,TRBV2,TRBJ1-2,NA,CASRPDTGYTF,TGTGCCAGCAGACCTGACACGGGCTACACCTTC
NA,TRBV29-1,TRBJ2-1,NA,CSVPKDGTYNEQFF,TGCAGCGTGCCCAAGGACGGCACCTACAATGAGCAGTTCTTC